This T cell receptor beta chain was obtained from a study of cytomegalovirus exposure and HLA in healthy donors. Researchers ran the PCR with 60 Vbeta and 13 Jbeta primers. Profiling relied on immunoSEQ multiplex PCR, and the TCRdb table lists in-frame clones only, not all of them. The sample shows some 180,000 clones, about three quarters of them seen only once. The CDR3 runs 11 residues. V gave up 2 bases and J gave up 7 bases, with 8 bases separating them. CDR1 and CDR2 from the germline V gene are SQVTM and ANQGSEA. The study's findings and limits: Relative to the roughly 700-donor mean, N-insertions were reportedly fewer in an Asian-associated ancestry cluster in a later analysis. The classifier was said to identify cytomegalovirus status with high specificity and sensitivity.

Comments on this clone: Its antigen is as yet unknown.

Sequencing used PBMCs. The sequence was obtained from a young man in good health and CMV-seronegative. The chain recombines TRBV29-1 with TRBJ1-2, with D maybe TRBD1 (6 bases). The CDR3 protein is CSVERGAGYTF. The CDR3 DNA reads TGCAGCGTTGAACGGGGGGCTGGCTACACCTTC.